These 19 T cell receptor beta chains originate from one sample sequenced in a study of T cell repertoires in ileal Crohn's disease. Regarding time point: neoterminal ileum biopsy at postoperative endoscopy, about 6 months after surgery. Sequencing was performed with immunoSEQ multiplex PCR; in TCRdb, only in-frame clones are kept and a portion is missing. The sample records roughly 3,500 clones, around 85% being singletons. Sequencing was performed on ileal tissue. These TCRs come from an adult with Crohn's disease.

The rearrangement links TRBV7-8 to TRBJ2-3; D remains unclear. V was pared by 1 base and J by 1 base, with 12 bases between. The CDR3 is 16 amino acids. Per the germline V gene, CDR1 is SGHVS and CDR2 is FQNEAQ. The CDR3 region is CASSLGAARGTDTQYF. As DNA, the CDR3 is TGTGCCAGCAGCTTAGGTGCCGCTCGCGGCACAGATACGCAGTATTTT.

J is TRBJ1-5 and V is TRBV6-1; D ambiguous. This CDR3 spans 14 amino acids. Germline CDR1 reads MNHNS; CDR2 reads SASEGT. Between the trimmed V and J ends, which lost 4 bases and 3 bases, there was a span of 10 bases. The CDR3 protein is CASSVVTVNQPQHF. The DNA of the CDR3 is TGTGCCAGCAGTGTGGTTACGGTCAATCAGCCCCAGCATTTT.

The chain employs TRBV2 and TRBJ2-7; 7 nucleotides align to TRBD2. V lost 6 bases to trimming and J lost 2 bases; unmatched junction nucleotides: 7. CDR1 is SNHLY, CDR2 FYNNEI, per germline. The CDR3 is made up of 14 amino acids. The CDR3 bases are TGTGCCAGCAGGAAAAGGGAGGGCGCCTACGAGCAGTACTTC. This encodes CASRKREGAYEQYF.

This clone has a single count. The CDR3 DNA reads as TGTGCCACCAGCTTCCCCTCCGGGACAGGCCTCACCGGGGAGCTGTTTTTT. It encodes CATSFPSGTGLTGELFF. V is TRBV15 and J is TRBJ2-2; 8 nucleotides align to TRBD1. Per germline, CDR1 LNHNV and CDR2 YYDKDF (reference sequence). The CDR3 runs to 17 residues. V was pared by 5 bases and J by 4 bases, with 12 bases of the junction left unmatched.

This chain uses TRBV5-1 with TRBJ2-5; 10 bases match TRBD1. This CDR3 contains 15 residues. J lost 5 bases, V lost 4 bases, and 8 bases had no gene match. Germline assignment: CDR1 SGHRS and CDR2 YFSETQ. The CDR3 nucleotides read TGCGCCAGCAGCCCAGGGACAGGGGTCCTTGAGACCCAGTACTTC. The encoded protein is CASSPGTGVLETQYF.

CDR3 nucleotides: TGCGCCAGCAGCCCCGGGTCCAGGGGCGGCTACACCTTC. Translated, it gives CASSPGSRGGYTF. The chain uses TRBV5-1 and TRBJ1-2; TRBD1 might be the D (6 bases). Trimming removed 4 bases from V and 8 bases from J, with 15 bases in between. Germline-derived CDR1 and CDR2 are SGHRS and YFSETQ. The CDR3 contains 13 residues.

This clone was observed once. This chain connects TRBV5-8 to TRBJ1-4; no reliable D call. Per germline, CDR1 SGHTS and CDR2 YDEGEE. Between the trimmed V and J ends, which lost 1 base and 6 bases, there was a span of 7 bases. The CDR3 covers 13 residues. For the CDR3, the DNA is TGTGCCAGCAGCTTGTACGGAGATGAAAAACTGTTTTTT. It translates to CASSLYGDEKLFF.

V is TRBV30 and J is TRBJ2-3, with 10 positions matching TRBD2. Germline V gives CDR1 GTSNPN, CDR2 SVGIG (reference sequence). With 3 bases clipped from V and 3 bases from J, the junction kept 3 bases outside the gene matches. The CDR3 length is 14 residues. The CDR3 sequence: CAWRLAGGTDTQYF. DNA of the CDR3: TGTGCCTGGAGATTAGCGGGGGGTACAGATACGCAGTATTTT.

The chain is built from TRBV4-3 and TRBJ2-1; 7 nucleotides agree with TRBD2. This CDR3 has 17 amino acids. V shed 1 base and J 3 bases; nucleotides not matched to a gene: 9. CDR1 and CDR2 from the germline V gene are LGHNA and YSLEER. Written as DNA, the CDR3 is TGCGCCAGCAGCCAAGGTTATTTGGCGGGAGTCTACAATGAGCAGTTCTTC. It specifies CASSQGYLAGVYNEQFF.

The CDR3 sequence: CASSPRGGNTEAFF. The CDR3 coding sequence is TGTGCCAGCTCACCACGCGGGGGGAACACTGAAGCTTTCTTT. The chain joins TRBV18 to TRBJ1-1, with D possibly matching TRBD1 (5 bases). The CDR3 totals 14 residues. In germline, CDR1 is KGHSH, CDR2 LQKENI. Trimming removed 1 base from V and 1 base from J, with 7 bases in between.

The V call is TRBV9, the J call TRBJ1-2; TRBD1 matches at 8 bases. Per germline, CDR1 SGDLS and CDR2 YYNGEE. The V gene end was trimmed by 0 bases and the J gene end by 5 bases; junction bases not matched to a gene: 6. The CDR3 runs 15 residues. The CDR3 loop is CASSVGSGGEYGYTF. For the CDR3, the DNA is TGTGCCAGCAGCGTAGGGTCAGGGGGCGAATATGGCTACACCTTC.

This CDR3 reads CASRGAGELFF. CDR3 sequence (DNA): TGTGCCAGCAGGGGCGCCGGGGAGCTGTTTTTT. The chain links TRBV11-2 to TRBJ2-2; D is ambiguous. CDR3 size: 11 residues. The V end lost 6 bases, the J end lost 6 bases, and 5 bases lay between the germline ends. In germline, CDR1 is SGHAT, CDR2 FQNNGV.

This clone was counted between two and nine times. The J gene is TRBJ2-7, the V gene TRBV5-1; 8 bases align to TRBD1. The trim removed 6 bases at V and 5 bases at J, leaving 7 bases unmatched. Germline CDR1 reads SGHRS; CDR2 reads YFSETQ. CDR3 length: 13 amino acids. Here the CDR3 reads CASTEDRADEQYF. In nucleotides, the CDR3 is TGCGCCAGCACCGAGGACAGGGCGGACGAGCAGTACTTC. The full variable domain, rest sourced from reference TRBV5-1 and TRBJ2-7, is KAGVTQTPRYLIKTRGQQVTLSCSPISGHRSVSWYQQTPGQGLQFLFEYFSETQRNKGNFPGRFSGRQFSNSRSEMNVSTLELGDSALYLCASTEDRADEQYFGPGTRLTVT.

V usage is TRBV2 and J usage is TRBJ1-4, with TRBD1 matching 8 bases. This CDR3 is 16 amino acids long. V shed 7 bases, J shed 2 bases, and the junction held 9 bases outside the gene matches. The germline V gene encodes CDR1 SNHLY and CDR2 FYNNEI. CDR3 in DNA: TGTGCCAGCACCGGACAGGGTATAGCGACTAATGAAAAACTGTTTTTT. This translates into CASTGQGIATNEKLFF.

V gene TRBV18 combines with J gene TRBJ1-1, with TRBD1 matching 7 bases. The CDR3 sequence is 16 residues long. Losses at the gene ends were 5 bases for V and 0 bases for J; bases not matched to a gene: 9. Germline V gene lookup returns CDR1 KGHSH and CDR2 LQKENI. CDR3 nucleotide sequence: TGTGCCAGCTCAACAGGGGTAGGAACCATGAACACTGAAGCTTTCTTT. This translates into CASSTGVGTMNTEAFF. Full variable domain (remainder filled in from reference TRBV18 and TRBJ1-1): NAGVMQNPRHLVRRRGQEARLRCSPMKGHSHVYWYRQLPEEGLKFMVYLQKENIIDESGMPKERFSAEFPKEGPSILRIQQVVRGDSAAYFCASSTGVGTMNTEAFFGQGTRLTVV.

There are a few counts of this clone. The rearrangement uses TRBV4-2 and TRBJ2-5; perhaps TRBD2 as D (6 bases). Germline V CDR1 and CDR2: LGHNA, YNFKEQ. The CDR3 has 15 residues. V lost 0 bases, J lost 2 bases, and 10 bases lay in between. DNA for the CDR3: TGTGCCAGCAGCCAAGAATCTGGGGGGCAAGAGACCCAGTACTTC. Translated: CASSQESGGQETQYF.

J is TRBJ2-7 and V is TRBV6-5, with TRBD1 as a possible D gene (5 bases). V lost 5 bases to trimming and J lost 3 bases, with 11 bases between them. Germline CDR1 reads MNHEY; CDR2 reads SVGAGI. The CDR3 is made up of 13 amino acids. The CDR3 coding sequence is TGTGCCAGCAGTCCTTTTAGGGGCTACGAGCAGTACTTC. This encodes CASSPFRGYEQYF.

A note on this clone: Compared with germline, one end of the junction differs, possibly owing to a read error. V is TRBV2 and J is TRBJ2-7; 9 positions agree with TRBD1. This CDR3 has 14 amino acids. Germline V lookup: CDR1 SNHLY, CDR2 FYNNEI. DNA of the CDR3: TGTGCCAGTCTGGACCCTACAGGGGGCTACGAGCAGTGCTTC. It codes for CASLDPTGGYEQCF.

The V call is TRBV12-5, the J call TRBJ2-5; possibly TRBD2 for D (5 bases). The CDR3 runs 12 residues. Germline-derived CDR1 and CDR2 are LGHNT and FRNRAP. V was trimmed by 6 bases and J by 7 bases, leaving 12 bases between them. The CDR3: CASGPDRGTQYF. DNA of the CDR3: TGTGCTAGTGGCCCGGATCGGGGGACCCAGTACTTC.